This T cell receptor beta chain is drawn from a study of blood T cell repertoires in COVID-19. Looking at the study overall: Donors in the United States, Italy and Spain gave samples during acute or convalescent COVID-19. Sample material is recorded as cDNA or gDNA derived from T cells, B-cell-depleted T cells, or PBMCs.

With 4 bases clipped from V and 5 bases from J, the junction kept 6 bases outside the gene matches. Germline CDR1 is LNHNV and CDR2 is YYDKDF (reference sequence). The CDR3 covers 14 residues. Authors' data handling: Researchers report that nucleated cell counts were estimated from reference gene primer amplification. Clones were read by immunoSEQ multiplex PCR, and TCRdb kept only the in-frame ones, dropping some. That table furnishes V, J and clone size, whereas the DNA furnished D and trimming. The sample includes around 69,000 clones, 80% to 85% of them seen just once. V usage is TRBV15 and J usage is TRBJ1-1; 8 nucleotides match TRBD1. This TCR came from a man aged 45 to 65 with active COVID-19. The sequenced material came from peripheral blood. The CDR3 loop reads CATSKSRGRTEAFF. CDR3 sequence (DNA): TGTGCCACCAGCAAATCCAGGGGGCGGACTGAAGCTTTCTTT.